Listed here is a single TCR beta chain. What it binds is not known. This specimen belongs to a study of cytotoxic CD8 clonotypes in ibrutinib-treated CLL. General study results and limits: Patients showed higher baseline clonality than age-matched healthy donors, and it tracked circulating CD8+ T-cell counts.

Method: immunoSEQ multiplex PCR; TCRdb's copy keeps in-frame clones and lacks some. The sample shows 130,000 to 150,000 clones, around 80% of them seen only once. Germline V gene lookup returns CDR1 LNHDA and CDR2 SQIVND (reference sequence). The V and J ends lost 8 bases and 3 bases respectively, with 17 bases between them. This CDR3 is 15 amino acids long. V gene TRBV19 combines with J gene TRBJ2-1; D is possibly TRBD1 (6 bases). Sample: PBMCs, taken after 12 months of ibrutinib treatment. The sequence came from a human donor with chronic lymphocytic leukemia. The CDR3 region is CASFSDRRGYNEQFF. CDR3 nucleotide sequence: TGTGCCAGTTTCTCTGACAGGCGCGGCTACAATGAGCAGTTCTTC.